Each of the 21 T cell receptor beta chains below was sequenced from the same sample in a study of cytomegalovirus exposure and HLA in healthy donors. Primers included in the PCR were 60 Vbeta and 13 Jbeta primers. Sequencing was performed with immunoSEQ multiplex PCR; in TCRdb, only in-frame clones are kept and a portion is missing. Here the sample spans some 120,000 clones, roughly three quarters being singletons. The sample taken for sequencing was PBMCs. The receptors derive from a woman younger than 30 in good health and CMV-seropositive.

The DNA of the CDR3 is TGTGCCAGCAGTTACTCGAAGCCCACAGATACGCAGTATTTT. It translates to CASSYSKPTDTQYF. The chain is built from TRBV6-5 and TRBJ2-3, with unresolved D. The V end was cut by 0 bases, the J end by 2 bases, with 6 bases between. This CDR3 region has 14 residues. Germline values: CDR1 MNHEY, CDR2 SVGAGI.

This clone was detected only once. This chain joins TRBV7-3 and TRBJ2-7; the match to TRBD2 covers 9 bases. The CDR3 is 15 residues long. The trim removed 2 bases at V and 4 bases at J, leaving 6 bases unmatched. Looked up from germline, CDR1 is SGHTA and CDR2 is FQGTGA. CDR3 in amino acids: CASSLGLAGMYEQYF. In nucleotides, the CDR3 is TGTGCCAGCAGCTTAGGCCTAGCGGGAATGTACGAGCAGTACTTC.

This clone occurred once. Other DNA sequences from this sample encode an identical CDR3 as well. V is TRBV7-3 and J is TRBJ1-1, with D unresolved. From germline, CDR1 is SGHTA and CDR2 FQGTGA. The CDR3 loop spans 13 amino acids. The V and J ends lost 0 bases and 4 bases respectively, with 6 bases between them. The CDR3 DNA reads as TGTGCCAGCAGCTTAACAGCGGGCACTGAAGCTTTCTTT. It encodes CASSLTAGTEAFF.

The CDR3 reads CASSLLGEDYNEQFF. The CDR3 region has the DNA TGTGCCAGCAGTTTATTGGGGGAGGACTACAATGAGCAGTTCTTC. The chain is built from TRBV28 and TRBJ2-1; possible D gene TRBD2, 6 bases. The CDR3 is made up of 15 amino acids. Looked up from germline, CDR1 is MDHEN and CDR2 is SYDVKM. V was pared by 1 base and J by 3 bases, with 10 bases between.

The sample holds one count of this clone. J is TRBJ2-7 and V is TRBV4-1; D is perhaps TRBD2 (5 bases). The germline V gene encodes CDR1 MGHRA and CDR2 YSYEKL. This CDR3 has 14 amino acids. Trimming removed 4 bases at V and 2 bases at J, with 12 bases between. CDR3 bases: TGCGCCAGCAGCCGAGCTGGACTGGCCTACGAGCAGTACTTC. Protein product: CASSRAGLAYEQYF.

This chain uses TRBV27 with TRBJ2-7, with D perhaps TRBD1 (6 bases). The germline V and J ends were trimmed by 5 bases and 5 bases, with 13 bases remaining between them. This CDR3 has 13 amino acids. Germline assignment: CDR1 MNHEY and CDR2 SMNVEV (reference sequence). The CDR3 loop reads CASSPGTWDEQYF. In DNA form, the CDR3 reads TGTGCCAGCAGTCCCGGGACATGGGACGAGCAGTACTTC.

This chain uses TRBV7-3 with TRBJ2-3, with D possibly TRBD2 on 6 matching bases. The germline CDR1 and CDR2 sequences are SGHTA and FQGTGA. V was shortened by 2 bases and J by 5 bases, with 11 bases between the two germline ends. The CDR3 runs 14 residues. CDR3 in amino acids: CASSLGGAGDTQYF. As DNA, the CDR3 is TGTGCCAGCAGCTTAGGAGGGGCGGGAGATACGCAGTATTTT.

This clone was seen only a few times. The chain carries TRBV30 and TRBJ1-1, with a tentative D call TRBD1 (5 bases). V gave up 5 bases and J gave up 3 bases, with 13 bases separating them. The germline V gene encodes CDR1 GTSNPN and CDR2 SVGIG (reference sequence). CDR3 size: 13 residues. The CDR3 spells CAWAPLRDTEAFF. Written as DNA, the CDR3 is TGTGCCTGGGCTCCACTCAGGGACACTGAAGCTTTCTTT.

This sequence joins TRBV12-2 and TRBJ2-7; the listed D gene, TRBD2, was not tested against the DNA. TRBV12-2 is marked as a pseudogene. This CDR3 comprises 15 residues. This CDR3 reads CASRVSGSFSYEQYF. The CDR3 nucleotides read TGTGCAAGTCGCGTCAGCGGGAGTTTCTCCTACGAGCAGTACTTC.

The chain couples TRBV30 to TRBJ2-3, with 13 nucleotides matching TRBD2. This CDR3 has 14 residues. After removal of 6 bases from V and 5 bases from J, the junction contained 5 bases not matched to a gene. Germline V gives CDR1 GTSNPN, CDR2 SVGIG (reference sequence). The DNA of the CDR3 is TGTGCCTGCCGGACTAGCGGGAGAATAGATACGCAGTATTTT. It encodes CACRTSGRIDTQYF.

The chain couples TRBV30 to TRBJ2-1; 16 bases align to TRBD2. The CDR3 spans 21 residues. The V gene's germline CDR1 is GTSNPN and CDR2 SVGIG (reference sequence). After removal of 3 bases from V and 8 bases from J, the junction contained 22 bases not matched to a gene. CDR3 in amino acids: CAWRRYEGLAGGPLPVDEQFF. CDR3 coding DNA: TGTGCCTGGAGACGTTACGAGGGACTAGCGGGAGGGCCTTTGCCCGTCGATGAGCAGTTCTTC.

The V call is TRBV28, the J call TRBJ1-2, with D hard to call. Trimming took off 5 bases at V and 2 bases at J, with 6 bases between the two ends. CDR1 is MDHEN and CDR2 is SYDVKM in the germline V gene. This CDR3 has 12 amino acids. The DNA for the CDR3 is TGTGCCAGCAGTCCCTTAAACTATGGCTACACCTTC. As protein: CASSPLNYGYTF.

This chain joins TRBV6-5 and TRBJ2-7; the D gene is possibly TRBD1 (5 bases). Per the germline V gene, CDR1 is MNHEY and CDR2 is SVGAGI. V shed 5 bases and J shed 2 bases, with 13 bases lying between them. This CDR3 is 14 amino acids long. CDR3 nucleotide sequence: TGTGCCAGCAGTGCCCCACAGGAACCCTACGAGCAGTACTTC. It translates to CASSAPQEPYEQYF.

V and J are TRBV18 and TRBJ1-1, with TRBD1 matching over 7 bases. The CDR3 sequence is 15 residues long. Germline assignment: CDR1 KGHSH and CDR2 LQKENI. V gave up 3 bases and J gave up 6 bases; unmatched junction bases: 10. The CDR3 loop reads CASSPLTGQVSEAFF. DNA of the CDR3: TGTGCCAGCTCACCCCTCACTGGACAGGTCTCTGAAGCTTTCTTT. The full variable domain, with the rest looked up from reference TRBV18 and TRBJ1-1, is NAGVMQNPRHLVRRRGQEARLRCSPMKGHSHVYWYRQLPEEGLKFMVYLQKENIIDESGMPKERFSAEFPKEGPSILRIQQVVRGDSAAYFCASSPLTGQVSEAFFGQGTRLTVV.

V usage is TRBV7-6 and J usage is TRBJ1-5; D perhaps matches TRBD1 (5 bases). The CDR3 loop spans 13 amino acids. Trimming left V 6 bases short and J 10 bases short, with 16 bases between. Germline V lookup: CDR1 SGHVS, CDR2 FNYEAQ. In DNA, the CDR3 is TGTGCCAGCAGGGGGTTCGGGGGGGATCCCCAGCATTTT. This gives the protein CASRGFGGDPQHF. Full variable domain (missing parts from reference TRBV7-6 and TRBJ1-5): GAGVSQSPRYKVTKRGQDVALRCDPISGHVSLYWYRQALGQGPEFLTYFNYEAQQDKSGLPNDRFSAERPEGSISTLTIQRTEQRDSAMYRCASRGFGGDPQHFGDGTRLSIL.

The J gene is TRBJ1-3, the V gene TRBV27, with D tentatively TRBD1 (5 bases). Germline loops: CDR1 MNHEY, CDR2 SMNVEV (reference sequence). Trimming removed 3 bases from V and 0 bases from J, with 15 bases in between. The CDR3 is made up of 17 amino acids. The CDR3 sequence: CASSLAGPLNSGNTIYF. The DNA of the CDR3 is TGTGCCAGCAGTTTGGCAGGGCCTTTAAACTCTGGAAACACCATATATTTT.

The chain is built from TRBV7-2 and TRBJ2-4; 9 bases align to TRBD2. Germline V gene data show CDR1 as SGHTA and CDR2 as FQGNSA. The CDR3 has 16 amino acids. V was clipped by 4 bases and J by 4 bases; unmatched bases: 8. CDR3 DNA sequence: TGTGCCAGCAGCTCTGGAGCGGGAGGCGCAAAAAACATTCAGTACTTC. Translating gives CASSSGAGGAKNIQYF.

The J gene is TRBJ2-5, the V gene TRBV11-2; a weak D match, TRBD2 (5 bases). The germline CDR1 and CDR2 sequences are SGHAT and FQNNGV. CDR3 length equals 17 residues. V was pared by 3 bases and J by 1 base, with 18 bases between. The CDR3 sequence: CASSFDYWGAVQETQYF. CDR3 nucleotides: TGTGCCAGCAGCTTTGACTACTGGGGTGCGGTCCAAGAGACCCAGTACTTC.

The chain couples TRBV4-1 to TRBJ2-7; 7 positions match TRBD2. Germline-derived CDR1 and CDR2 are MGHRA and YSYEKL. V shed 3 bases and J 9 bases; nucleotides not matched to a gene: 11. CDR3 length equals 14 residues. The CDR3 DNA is TGCGCCAGCAGCCATCCGGTGCGGGAGTCGGCGCAGTACTTC. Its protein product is CASSHPVRESAQYF.

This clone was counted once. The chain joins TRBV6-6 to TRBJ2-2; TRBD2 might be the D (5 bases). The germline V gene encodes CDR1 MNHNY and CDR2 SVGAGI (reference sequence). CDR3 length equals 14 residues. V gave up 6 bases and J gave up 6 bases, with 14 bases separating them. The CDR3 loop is CASSQSLGAGELFF. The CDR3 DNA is TGTGCCAGCAGCCAATCCCTCGGGGCCGGGGAGCTGTTTTTT.

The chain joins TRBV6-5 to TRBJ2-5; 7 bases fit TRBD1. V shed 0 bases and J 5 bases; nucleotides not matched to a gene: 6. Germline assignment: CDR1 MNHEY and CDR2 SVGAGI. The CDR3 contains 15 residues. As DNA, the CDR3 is TGTGCCAGCAGTTACTCCCGAGGGGGCGGCGAGACCCAGTACTTC. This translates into CASSYSRGGGETQYF.